This T cell receptor beta chain was retrieved from a study of metastatic and nonmetastatic thyroid tumors. Study context: Peripheral blood and tumor or nodule samples from malignant and benign thyroid patients were compared.

The sample holds many counts of this clone. Its antigen remains unidentified. The study, taken as a whole, reports: Benign nodules reportedly had significantly lower TCR beta diversity than malignant thyroid tumors in blood and tumor.

Prior to thyroid surgery, none of the patients had received any treatment. The length of the CDR3 is 13 residues. The germline V gene has CDR1 DFQATT and CDR2 SNEGSKA (reference sequence). V was clipped by 7 bases and J by 7 bases; unmatched bases: 6. Per the original data handling: CDR3 differences across clinicopathological groups were used to build a distant-metastasis classifier for papillary thyroid cancer. TCRdb re-clonotyped the PCR reads via MiXCR. Clone size and V and J calls follow TCRdb, not the original study. Of more than 90,000 clones in the sample, roughly 13% were seen once. Material for sequencing was blood. This sequence was found in a female donor with papillary thyroid cancer or a benign thyroid nodule (not recorded which). Some clones in this sample may be carry-over from other donors' samples. The chain combines TRBV20-1 with TRBJ2-5; 13 bases are a match to TRBD2. Here the CDR3 reads CSDGLAGVGTQYF. The CDR3 DNA reads as TGCAGTGACGGACTAGCGGGAGTAGGGACCCAGTACTTC.